This T cell receptor beta chain derives from a study of T cell repertoires in cytomegalovirus infection. Background on the study: Indications came from public TCR beta signatures; they pointed to CMV infection and to a matching HLA type. General observations from the study: Dominant in the ex vivo response were TCR beta clonotypes restricted by HLA-C and specific for CMV. Summed frequency of public TCR beta families distinguished CMV carriers with the relevant HLA.

TCRdb recomputed calls from the reads with MiXCR, one row per CDR3 protein. Found here are under 350,000 distinct CDR3 sequences, roughly a tenth of them singletons; the top ten hold less than 3%. V was clipped by 0 bases and J by 6 bases, with 18 bases between them. Germline loops: CDR1 SGHDN, CDR2 FVKESK. The length of the CDR3 is 16 residues. The table lists this clonotype with many counts. Its target is unknown. The J gene is TRBJ2-7, the V gene TRBV14; possible D gene TRBD1, 5 bases. Sequencing was done on a sample of PBMCs. This receptor was identified in a human donor in good health (CMV status not recorded). Some clones in this sample may be carry-over from other donors' samples. The CDR3 reads CASSQDHWGGYSEQYF. The CDR3 nucleotides are TGTGCCAGCAGCCAAGATCATTGGGGCGGCTACTCCGAGCAGTACTTC.